A single sample is the source of the 29 T cell receptor beta chains below, sequenced in a study of blood T cell repertoires in COVID-19. TCRdb's table, derived via immunoSEQ multiplex PCR, lists solely in-frame clones and lacks some. The data show a few hundred thousand clones, under 85% seen once. The specimen sequenced was peripheral blood. The receptors come from a man aged 25-45 years who had recovered from COVID-19.

This chain joins TRBV28 and TRBJ1-4; TRBD1 aligns across 9 bases. CDR1 and CDR2 from the germline V gene are MDHEN and SYDVKM. The CDR3 runs 16 residues. The V and J ends lost 4 bases and 6 bases, in that order; junction bases with no gene match: 9. The CDR3 region is CASSSGLGTGYEKLFF. CDR3 bases: TGTGCCAGCAGTTCAGGACTCGGGACAGGGTATGAAAAACTGTTTTTT. Supplemented by reference TRBV28 and TRBJ1-4, the full variable domain reads DVKVTQSSRYLVKRTGEKVFLECVQDMDHENMFWYRQDPGLGLRLIYFSYDVKMKEKGDIPEGYSVSREKKERFSLILESASTNQTSMYLCASSSGLGTGYEKLFFGSGTQLSVL.

The chain has TRBV2 and TRBJ2-3, with a weak D call TRBD2 (5 bases). Between the trimmed V and J ends, which lost 7 bases and 1 base, there was a span of 12 bases. The CDR3 consists of 14 residues. Germline loops: CDR1 SNHLY, CDR2 FYNNEI. CDR3 loop: CASTEGDRTDTQYF. As DNA, the CDR3 is TGTGCCAGCACCGAGGGAGATCGCACAGATACGCAGTATTTT.

This sequence joins TRBV27 and TRBJ1-6; 9 positions match TRBD1. The CDR3 has 16 amino acids. Trimming at V came to 8 bases and at J to 6 bases, leaving 11 bases not matched to a gene. Germline V gene data show CDR1 as MNHEY and CDR2 as SMNVEV (reference sequence). Written as DNA, the CDR3 is TGTGCCAGCGGAAACCTACAGGGGGCTTTTAATTCACCCCTCCACTTT. This encodes CASGNLQGAFNSPLHF.

The chain recombines TRBV6-1 with TRBJ1-2, with unresolved D. Trimming took off 0 bases at V and 5 bases at J, with 13 bases between the two ends. CDR3 size: 15 residues. The germline gives CDR1 MNHNS, CDR2 SASEGT. The CDR3 coding sequence is TGTGCCAGCAGTGAAGCGGTCCTAGGAGAATATGGCTACACCTTC. Translating it yields CASSEAVLGEYGYTF.

The chain recombines TRBV21-1 with TRBJ2-7; the table's D gene call, TRBD2, was not cross checked with the DNA. TRBV21-1 counts as a pseudogene. The CDR3 covers 17 residues. The CDR3, as DNA: TGTGCCAGCAGCAAAGAGCCGTGGCGGTGTAACATCTACGAGCAGTACGTC. Protein product: CASSKEPWRCNIYEQYV.

V and J are TRBV28 and TRBJ2-2; 8 nucleotides match TRBD1. With 3 bases clipped from V and 1 base from J, the junction kept 4 bases outside the gene matches. Germline CDR1 MDHEN, CDR2 SYDVKM. The CDR3 has 16 residues. The CDR3 bases are TGTGCCAGCAGTTTTCGGGGGACAGGGAACACCGGGGAGCTGTTTTTT. Translating gives CASSFRGTGNTGELFF.

This chain joins TRBV28 and TRBJ1-6; 8 nucleotides match TRBD1. This CDR3 spans 15 amino acids. In germline, CDR1 is MDHEN, CDR2 SYDVKM. V shed 6 bases, J shed 7 bases, and the junction held 8 bases outside the gene matches. This CDR3 reads CASRFQGAVNSPLHF. The DNA of the CDR3 is TGTGCCAGCAGGTTCCAGGGGGCAGTGAATTCACCCCTCCACTTT.

V and J are TRBV18 and TRBJ2-5; D uncertain. V lost 2 bases and J lost 5, with 12 bases in between. The CDR3 loop spans 14 amino acids. Germline V gene sequence: CDR1 KGHSH, CDR2 LQKENI. CDR3 in DNA: TGTGCCAGCTCACCATCGTTCGCCCGGGAGACCCAGTACTTC. Translated, it gives CASSPSFARETQYF.

The DNA for the CDR3 is TGTGCCAGCAGTTTTTCCGCTAGCGGGGTCTCCTACGAGCAGTACTTC. As protein: CASSFSASGVSYEQYF. The V and J genes are TRBV27 and TRBJ2-7; 9 bases map to TRBD2. The CDR3 runs 16 residues. V lost 3 bases and J lost 0; bases outside the gene matches: 6. CDR1 is MNHEY and CDR2 is SMNVEV in the germline V gene (reference sequence).

The chain is built from TRBV5-4 and TRBJ1-1; tentative D call: TRBD1 (6 bases). CDR3 length: 16 amino acids. Trimming took off 0 bases at V and 0 bases at J, with 12 bases between the two ends. Per germline, CDR1 SGHNT and CDR2 YYREEE (reference sequence). The CDR3 DNA sequence: TGTGCCAGCAGCTTGGCTGGGGGGGCTCTGAACACTGAAGCTTTCTTT. Residues: CASSLAGGALNTEAFF. Drawing the rest from reference TRBV5-4 and TRBJ1-1, the complete variable domain is ETGVTQSPTHLIKTRGQQVTLRCSSQSGHNTVSWYQQALGQGPQFIFQYYREEENGRGNFPPRFSGLQFPNYSSELNVNALELDDSALYLCASSLAGGALNTEAFFGQGTRLTVV.

The chain recombines TRBV4-1 with TRBJ1-1, with unresolved D. Trimming took 0 bases from V and 1 from J, leaving 15 bases between them. This CDR3 comprises 17 residues. Germline V CDR1 and CDR2: MGHRA, YSYEKL. This chain's CDR3 is CASSQDSPRKWNTEAFF. The CDR3 DNA is TGCGCCAGCAGCCAAGATTCCCCCAGAAAGTGGAACACTGAAGCTTTCTTT.

J is TRBJ2-7 and V is TRBV6-1; 8 bases line up with TRBD1. The ends lost 2 bases at V and 1 base at J; junction bases unmatched: 4. CDR3 length equals 15 residues. Germline CDR1 and CDR2: MNHNS and SASEGT. This CDR3 reads CASSEWGTGSYEQYV. The DNA of the CDR3 is TGTGCCAGCAGTGAATGGGGGACAGGTTCCTACGAGCAGTACGTC.

The chain is built from TRBV9 and TRBJ2-1; possible D gene TRBD2, 6 bases. Germline V lookup: CDR1 SGDLS, CDR2 YYNGEE. Trimming shortened V by 3 bases and J by 3 bases, and 13 bases separated the two germline ends. CDR3 size: 15 residues. The CDR3 nucleotides read TGTGCCAGCAGCGGTTATAAGGAGGGCTACAATGAGCAGTTCTTC. Translated: CASSGYKEGYNEQFF.

This clone was found many times. The chain combines TRBV7-9 with TRBJ2-1; the D gene is possibly TRBD1 (5 bases). The ends were cut back, 5 bases at V and 12 bases at J, with 11 bases in the middle. This CDR3 spans 11 amino acids. The germline CDR1 and CDR2 sequences are SEHNR and FQNEAQ (reference sequence). The DNA of the CDR3 is TGTGCCAGCAGCCCCAGGGTTAGGCAGTTCTTC. It translates to CASSPRVRQFF.

The J gene is TRBJ2-5, the V gene TRBV5-1; D possibly corresponds to TRBD1 (5 bases). Germline V gene data show CDR1 as SGHRS and CDR2 as YFSETQ. The length of the CDR3 is 13 residues. V was shortened by 6 bases and J by 1 base, with 10 bases between the two germline ends. In DNA form, the CDR3 reads TGCGCCAGCACCAGGGATCTCCAAGAGACCCAGTACTTC. Translation: CASTRDLQETQYF.

This clone was recorded at least ten times. This chain joins TRBV5-4 and TRBJ2-1, with a possible D match to TRBD1 (6 bases). CDR1 and CDR2 (germline): SGHNT, YYREEE (reference sequence). The CDR3 runs to 13 residues. The V gene lost 7 bases and the J gene lost 7 bases, with 15 bases spanning the gap. DNA for the CDR3: TGTGCCAGCGGCCGCTGGGGGCGAAATGAGCAGTTCTTC. As protein: CASGRWGRNEQFF.

The CDR3: CASSLEGLAVSKNIQYF. The CDR3 DNA reads TGTGCCAGCAGCTTAGAAGGACTAGCCGTATCCAAAAACATTCAGTACTTC. The rearrangement uses TRBV7-2 and TRBJ2-4; 8 nucleotides match TRBD2. The V gene's germline CDR1 is SGHTA and CDR2 FQGNSA. V shed 1 base and J 2 bases; nucleotides not matched to a gene: 7. The CDR3 totals 17 residues.

The chain employs TRBV4-1 and TRBJ1-2, with a possible D match to TRBD1 (5 bases). Trimming left V 3 bases short and J 8 bases short, with 19 bases between. Germline CDR1 MGHRA, CDR2 YSYEKL. The CDR3 is 15 amino acids. The CDR3 DNA sequence: TGCGCCAGCAGCCAGATGATCGTGGGGGGGAAGGGCTACACCTTC. As protein: CASSQMIVGGKGYTF.

CDR3 residues: CASSLEGASYEQYF. CDR3 DNA: TGTGCCAGCAGCTTAGAGGGGGCATCCTACGAGCAGTACTTC. The rearrangement joins TRBV5-4 to TRBJ2-7, with 7 bases that match TRBD1. This CDR3 is 14 amino acids long. The junction had 3 bases not matched to a gene; V was cut back by 2 bases and J by 1 base. Germline assignment: CDR1 SGHNT and CDR2 YYREEE (reference sequence).

This chain joins TRBV6-5 and TRBJ2-2; 8 positions agree with TRBD1. The CDR3 is 14 residues long. CDR1 is MNHEY, CDR2 SVGAGI, per germline. Unmatched junction bases numbered 6, after V lost 6 bases and J lost 6 bases. CDR3 protein: CASSIQGVPGELFF. As DNA, the CDR3 is TGTGCCAGCAGCATACAGGGGGTGCCCGGGGAGCTGTTTTTT.

The chain employs TRBV2 and TRBJ2-5; D not resolved. CDR1 and CDR2 (germline): SNHLY, FYNNEI. This CDR3 has 11 amino acids. V was shortened by 8 bases and J by 2 bases, with 6 bases between the two germline ends. For the CDR3, the DNA is TGTGCCAGCGTTACACAAGAGACCCAGTACTTC. It codes for CASVTQETQYF.

J is TRBJ2-2 and V is TRBV6-6; perhaps TRBD1 as D (7 bases). Germline lookup yields CDR1 MNHNY and CDR2 SVGAGI (reference sequence). Trimming took 5 bases from V and 5 from J, leaving 12 bases between them. The CDR3 is 14 amino acids. CDR3 residues: CASSPTGRTGELFF. The CDR3 DNA sequence: TGTGCCAGCAGTCCGACAGGGAGGACCGGGGAGCTGTTTTTT.

The chain carries TRBV11-3 and TRBJ2-7, with 8 bases that match TRBD2. Germline trimming cut 5 bases from V and 1 base from J; bases unmatched to any gene: 7. Germline values: CDR1 SGHNT, CDR2 YENEEA. The CDR3 has 15 amino acids. Here the CDR3 DNA reads TGTGCCAGCAGCCCACCCGGGAGGGGTTCCTACGAGCAGTACTTC. This sequence encodes CASSPPGRGSYEQYF. Full variable domain (remainder filled in from reference TRBV11-3 and TRBJ2-7): EAGVVQSPRYKIIEKKQPVAFWCNPISGHNTLYWYLQNLGQGPELLIRYENEEAVDDSQLPKDRFSAERLKGVDSTLKIQPAELGDSAVYLCASSPPGRGSYEQYFGPGTRLTVT.

A few counts support this clone. The chain links TRBV10-2 to TRBJ2-3, with TRBD1 matching 9 bases. The CDR3 is made up of 12 amino acids. V trimming: 5 bases; J trimming: 12 bases; junction bases outside the gene matches: 6. In germline, CDR1 is WSHSY, CDR2 SAAADI. CDR3 in DNA: TGCGCCAGCAGTCCCCGGGACAGGGTCCAGTATTTT. The encoded protein is CASSPRDRVQYF.

V and J are TRBV29-1 and TRBJ2-7, with 7 nucleotides matching TRBD1. V shed 7 bases and J 7 bases; nucleotides not matched to a gene: 13. The CDR3 consists of 13 residues. Germline CDR1 SQVTM, CDR2 ANQGSEA. CDR3 DNA: TGCAGCGGGGCCAAGGGGGCCCTATTAGAGCAGTACGTC. It yields the protein CSGAKGALLEQYV.

J is TRBJ2-7 and V is TRBV7-6; tentatively, D is TRBD2 (5 bases). The V gene lost 1 base and the J gene lost 5 bases, with 15 bases spanning the gap. The germline gives CDR1 SGHVS, CDR2 FNYEAQ. This CDR3 region has 15 residues. In DNA, the CDR3 is TGTGCCAGCAGCTTAGTGGTGGCGCTAGCCCACGAGCAGTACTTC. Translating gives CASSLVVALAHEQYF. The complete variable domain, with remaining parts taken from reference TRBV7-6 and TRBJ2-7, reads GAGVSQSPRYKVTKRGQDVALRCDPISGHVSLYWYRQALGQGPEFLTYFNYEAQQDKSGLPNDRFSAERPEGSISTLTIQRTEQRDSAMYRCASSLVVALAHEQYFGPGTRLTVT.

The rearrangement uses TRBV5-8 and TRBJ2-5; 7 bases fit TRBD2. The CDR3 contains 15 residues. CDR1 and CDR2 (germline): SGHTS, YDEGEE. The V gene end was trimmed by 4 bases and the J gene end by 5 bases; junction bases not matched to a gene: 11. The CDR3 spells CASSPSNLGGETQYF. The CDR3 DNA is TGTGCCAGCAGCCCATCCAACTTGGGGGGGGAGACCCAGTACTTC.

This clone was observed a handful of times. The J gene is TRBJ1-5, the V gene TRBV3-1 (or the pseudogene TRBV3-2); the D gene is possibly TRBD1 (6 bases). CDR3 length: 13 residues. Trimming took off 3 bases at V and 6 bases at J, with 9 bases between the two ends. The germline V gene encodes CDR1 LGHDT and CDR2 YNNKEL (reference sequence). In DNA, the CDR3 is TGTGCCAGCAGCCAGGGGGCTAGTCAGCCCCAGCATTTT. It specifies CASSQGASQPQHF.

The CDR3 nucleotides are TGCGCCAGCAATCCGGGACTAGCGGCAGATACGCAGTATTTT. Translating gives CASNPGLAADTQYF. J is TRBJ2-3 and V is TRBV10-1; 11 positions agree with TRBD2. Germline V CDR1 and CDR2: WNHNN, SYGVQD (reference sequence). The CDR3 runs 14 residues. With 7 bases clipped from V and 4 bases from J, the junction kept 4 bases outside the gene matches.